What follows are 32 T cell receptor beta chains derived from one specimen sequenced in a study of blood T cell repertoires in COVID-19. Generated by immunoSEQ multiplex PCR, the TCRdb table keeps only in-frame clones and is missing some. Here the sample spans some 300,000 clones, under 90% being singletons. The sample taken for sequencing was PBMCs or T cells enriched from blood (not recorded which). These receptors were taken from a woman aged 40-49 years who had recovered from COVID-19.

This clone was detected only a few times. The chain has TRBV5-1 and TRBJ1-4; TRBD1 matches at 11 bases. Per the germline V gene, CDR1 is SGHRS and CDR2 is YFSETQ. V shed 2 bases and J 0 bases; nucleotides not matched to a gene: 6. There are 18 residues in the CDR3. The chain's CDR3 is CASSFGTGGFATNEKLFF. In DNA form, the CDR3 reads TGCGCCAGCAGCTTTGGGACAGGGGGTTTTGCAACTAATGAAAAACTGTTTTTT.

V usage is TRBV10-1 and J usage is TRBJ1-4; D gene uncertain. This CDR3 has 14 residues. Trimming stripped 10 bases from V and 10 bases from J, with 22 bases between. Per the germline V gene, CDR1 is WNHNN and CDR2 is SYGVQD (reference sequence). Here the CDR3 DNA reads TGCGCCACCAACAAACTCCGGGAGGATCGAAAACTGTTTTTT. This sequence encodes CATNKLREDRKLFF.

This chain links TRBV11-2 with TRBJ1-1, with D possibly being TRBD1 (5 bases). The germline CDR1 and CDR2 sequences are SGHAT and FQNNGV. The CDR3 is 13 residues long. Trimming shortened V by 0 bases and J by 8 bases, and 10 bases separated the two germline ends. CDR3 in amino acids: CASSLERKGEAFF. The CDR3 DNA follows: TGTGCCAGCAGCTTAGAGCGGAAGGGGGAAGCTTTCTTT. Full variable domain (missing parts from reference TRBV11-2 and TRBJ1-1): EAGVAQSPRYKIIEKRQSVAFWCNPISGHATLYWYQQILGQGPKLLIQFQNNGVVDDSQLPKDRFSAERLKGVDSTLKIQPAKLEDSAVYLCASSLERKGEAFFGQGTRLTVV.

CDR3 sequence reads: CASSLERGYGYTF. CDR3 coding DNA: TGTGCCAGCAGCTTAGAACGCGGCTATGGCTACACCTTC. The genes are TRBV7-2 and TRBJ1-2; D gene ambiguous. Germline-derived CDR1 and CDR2 are SGHTA and FQGNSA. CDR3 length: 13 residues. V was cut by 1 base and J by 4 bases, with 7 bases left in between.

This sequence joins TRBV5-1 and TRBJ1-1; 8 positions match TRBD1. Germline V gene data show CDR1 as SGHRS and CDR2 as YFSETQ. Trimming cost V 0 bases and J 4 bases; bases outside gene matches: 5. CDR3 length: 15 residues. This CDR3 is CASSLAAGGGTEAFF. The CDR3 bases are TGCGCCAGCAGCTTGGCGGCAGGGGGCGGCACTGAAGCTTTCTTT. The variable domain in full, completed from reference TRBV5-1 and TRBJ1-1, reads KAGVTQTPRYLIKTRGQQVTLSCSPISGHRSVSWYQQTPGQGLQFLFEYFSETQRNKGNFPGRFSGRQFSNSRSEMNVSTLELGDSALYLCASSLAAGGGTEAFFGQGTRLTVV.

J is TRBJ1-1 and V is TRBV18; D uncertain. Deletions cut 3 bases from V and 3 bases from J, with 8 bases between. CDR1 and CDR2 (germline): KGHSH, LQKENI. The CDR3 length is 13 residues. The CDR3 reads CASSPVSDTEAFF. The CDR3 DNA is TGTGCCAGCTCACCGGTCTCGGACACTGAAGCTTTCTTT.

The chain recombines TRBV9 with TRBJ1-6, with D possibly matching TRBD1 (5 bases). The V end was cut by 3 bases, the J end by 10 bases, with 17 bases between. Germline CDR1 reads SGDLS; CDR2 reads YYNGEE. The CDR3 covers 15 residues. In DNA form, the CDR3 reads TGTGCCAGCAGCGAATCGTCCAGGGCCGGATCACCCCTCCACTTT. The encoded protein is CASSESSRAGSPLHF.

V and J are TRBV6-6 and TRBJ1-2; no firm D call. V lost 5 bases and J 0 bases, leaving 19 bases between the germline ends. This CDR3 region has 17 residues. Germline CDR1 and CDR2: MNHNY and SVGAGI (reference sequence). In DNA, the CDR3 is TGTGCCAGCAGTCGAGAGGTCCGGTATCCACCTAACTATGGCTACACCTTC. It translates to CASSREVRYPPNYGYTF.

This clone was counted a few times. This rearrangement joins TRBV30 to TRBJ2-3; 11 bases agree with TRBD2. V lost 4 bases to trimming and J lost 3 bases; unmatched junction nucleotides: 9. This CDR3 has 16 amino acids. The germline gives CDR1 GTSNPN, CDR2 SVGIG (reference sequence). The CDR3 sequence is CAWMEGTSGSTDTQYF. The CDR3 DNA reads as TGTGCCTGGATGGAGGGAACTAGCGGGAGTACAGATACGCAGTATTTT.

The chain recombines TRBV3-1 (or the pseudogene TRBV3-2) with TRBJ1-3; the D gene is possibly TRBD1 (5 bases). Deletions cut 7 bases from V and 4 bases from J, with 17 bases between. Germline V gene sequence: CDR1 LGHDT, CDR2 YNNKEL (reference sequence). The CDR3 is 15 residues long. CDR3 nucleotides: TGTGCCAGCACCCCTTCGACAGCGGGGGGAAACACCATATATTTT. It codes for CASTPSTAGGNTIYF.

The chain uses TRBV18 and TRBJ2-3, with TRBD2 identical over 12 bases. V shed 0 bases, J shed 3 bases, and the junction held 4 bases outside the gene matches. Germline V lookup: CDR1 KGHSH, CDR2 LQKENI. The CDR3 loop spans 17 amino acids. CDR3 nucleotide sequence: TGTGCCAGCTCACCACCGTCCCTAGCGGGGGGGACAGATACGCAGTATTTT. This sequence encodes CASSPPSLAGGTDTQYF. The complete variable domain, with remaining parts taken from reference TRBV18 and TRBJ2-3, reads NAGVMQNPRHLVRRRGQEARLRCSPMKGHSHVYWYRQLPEEGLKFMVYLQKENIIDESGMPKERFSAEFPKEGPSILRIQQVVRGDSAAYFCASSPPSLAGGTDTQYFGPGTRLTVL.

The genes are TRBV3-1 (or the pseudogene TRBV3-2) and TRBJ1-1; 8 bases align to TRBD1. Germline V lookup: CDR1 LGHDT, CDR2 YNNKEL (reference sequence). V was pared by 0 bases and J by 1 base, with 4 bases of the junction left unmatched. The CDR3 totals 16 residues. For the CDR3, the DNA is TGTGCCAGCAGCCAAGATGTAGACAGGGGGAACACTGAAGCTTTCTTT. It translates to CASSQDVDRGNTEAFF.

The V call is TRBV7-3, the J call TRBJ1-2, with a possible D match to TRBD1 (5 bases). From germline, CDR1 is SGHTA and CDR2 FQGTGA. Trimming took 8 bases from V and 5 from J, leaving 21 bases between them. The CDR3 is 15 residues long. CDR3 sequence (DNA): TGTGCCAGCGCTGGAGCTGTGGCGGGGGGATATGGCTACACCTTC. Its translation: CASAGAVAGGYGYTF.

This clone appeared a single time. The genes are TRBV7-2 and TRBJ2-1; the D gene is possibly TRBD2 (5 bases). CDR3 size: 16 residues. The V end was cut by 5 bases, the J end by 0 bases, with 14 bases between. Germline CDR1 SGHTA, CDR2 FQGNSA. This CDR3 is CASSPAGPLSYNEQFF. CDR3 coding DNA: TGTGCCAGCAGCCCGGCGGGCCCTCTCTCCTACAATGAGCAGTTCTTC. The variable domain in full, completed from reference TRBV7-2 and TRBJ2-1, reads GAGVSQSPSNKVTEKGKDVELRCDPISGHTALYWYRQSLGQGLEFLIYFQGNSAPDKSGLPSDRFSAERTGGSVSTLTIQRTQQEDSAVYLCASSPAGPLSYNEQFFGPGTRLTVL.

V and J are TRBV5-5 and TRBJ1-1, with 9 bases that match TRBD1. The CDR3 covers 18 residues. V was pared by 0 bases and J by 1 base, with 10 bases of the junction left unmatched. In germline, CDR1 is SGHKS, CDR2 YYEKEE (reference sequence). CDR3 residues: CASSLVGPQQGANTEAFF. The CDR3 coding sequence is TGTGCCAGCAGCTTGGTGGGCCCCCAACAGGGGGCGAACACTGAAGCTTTCTTT.

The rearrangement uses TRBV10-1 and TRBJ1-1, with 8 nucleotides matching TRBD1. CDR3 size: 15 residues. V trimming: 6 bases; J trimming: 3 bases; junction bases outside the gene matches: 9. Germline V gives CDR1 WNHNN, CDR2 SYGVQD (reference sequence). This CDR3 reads CASSQDRVGYTEAFF. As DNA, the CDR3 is TGCGCCAGCAGCCAGGACAGGGTTGGTTACACTGAAGCTTTCTTT.

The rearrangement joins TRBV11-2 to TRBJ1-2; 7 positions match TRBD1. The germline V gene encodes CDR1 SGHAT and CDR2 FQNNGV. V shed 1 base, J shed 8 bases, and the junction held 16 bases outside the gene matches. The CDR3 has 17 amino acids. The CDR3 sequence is CASSLVRRGRTGEGYTF. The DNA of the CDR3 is TGTGCCAGCAGCTTAGTAAGGAGGGGGCGCACCGGTGAAGGCTACACCTTC.

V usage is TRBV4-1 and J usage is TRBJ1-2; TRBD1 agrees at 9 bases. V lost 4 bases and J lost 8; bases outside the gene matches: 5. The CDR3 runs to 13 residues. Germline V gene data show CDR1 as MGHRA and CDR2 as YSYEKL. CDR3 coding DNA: TGCGCCAGCAGCCTTTGGACAGGGGACGGCTACACCTTC. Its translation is CASSLWTGDGYTF.

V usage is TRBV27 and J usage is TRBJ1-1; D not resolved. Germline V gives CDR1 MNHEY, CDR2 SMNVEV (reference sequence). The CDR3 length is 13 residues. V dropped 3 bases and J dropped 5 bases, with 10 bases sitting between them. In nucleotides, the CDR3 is TGTGCCAGCAGTTTTAAGAGGGAAACTGAAGCTTTCTTT. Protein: CASSFKRETEAFF.

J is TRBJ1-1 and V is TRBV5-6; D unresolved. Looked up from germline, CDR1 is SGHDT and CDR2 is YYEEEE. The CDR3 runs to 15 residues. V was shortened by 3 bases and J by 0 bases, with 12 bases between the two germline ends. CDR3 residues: CASSSPGDLNTEAFF. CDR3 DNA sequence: TGTGCCAGCAGCTCTCCCGGAGACTTGAACACTGAAGCTTTCTTT.

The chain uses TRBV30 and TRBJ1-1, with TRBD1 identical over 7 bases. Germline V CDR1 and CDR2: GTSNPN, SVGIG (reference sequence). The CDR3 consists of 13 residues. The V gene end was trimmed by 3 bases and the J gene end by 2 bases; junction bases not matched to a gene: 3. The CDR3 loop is CAWRTGANTEAFF. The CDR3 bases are TGTGCCTGGAGAACAGGGGCTAACACTGAAGCTTTCTTT.

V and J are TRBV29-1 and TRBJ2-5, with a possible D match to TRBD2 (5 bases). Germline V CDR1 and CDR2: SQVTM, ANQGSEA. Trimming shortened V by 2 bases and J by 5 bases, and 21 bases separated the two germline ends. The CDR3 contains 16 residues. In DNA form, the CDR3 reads TGCAGCGTTGAACAGAGGGCCGAAGAACGCCGGGAGACCCAGTACTTC. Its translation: CSVEQRAEERRETQYF.

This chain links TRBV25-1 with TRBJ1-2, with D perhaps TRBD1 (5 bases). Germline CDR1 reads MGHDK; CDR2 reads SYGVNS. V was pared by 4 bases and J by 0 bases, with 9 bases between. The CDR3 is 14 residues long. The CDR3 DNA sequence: TGTGCCAGCAGTGTGGGGGAGGCTAACTATGGCTACACCTTC. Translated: CASSVGEANYGYTF.

CDR3 sequence (DNA): TGCAGTGCTCCATTGAACACTGAAGCTTTCTTT. It translates to CSAPLNTEAFF. This rearrangement joins TRBV20-1 to TRBJ1-1, with D unclear. The V end was cut by 5 bases, the J end by 0 bases, with 4 bases between. This CDR3 is 11 amino acids long. Germline V gene data show CDR1 as DFQATT and CDR2 as SNEGSKA (reference sequence).

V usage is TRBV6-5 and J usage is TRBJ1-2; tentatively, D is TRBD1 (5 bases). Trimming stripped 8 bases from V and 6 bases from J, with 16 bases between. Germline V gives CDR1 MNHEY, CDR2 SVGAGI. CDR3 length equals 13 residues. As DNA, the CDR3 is TGTGCCAGCCGATATCACTGGGGGGATGGCTACACCTTC. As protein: CASRYHWGDGYTF.

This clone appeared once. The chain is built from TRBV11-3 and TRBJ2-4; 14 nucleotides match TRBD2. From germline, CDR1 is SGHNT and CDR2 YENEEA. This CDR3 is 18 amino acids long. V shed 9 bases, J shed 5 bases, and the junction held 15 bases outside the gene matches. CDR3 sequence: CARFHRRLAGGSENIQYF. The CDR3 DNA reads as TGTGCCAGATTCCATCGGAGACTAGCGGGAGGGTCCGAAAACATTCAGTACTTC.

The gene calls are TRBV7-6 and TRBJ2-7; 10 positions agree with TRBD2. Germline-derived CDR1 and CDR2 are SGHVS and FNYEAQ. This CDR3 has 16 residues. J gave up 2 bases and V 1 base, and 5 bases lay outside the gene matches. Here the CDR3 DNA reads TGTGCCAGCAGCTTAGAGTCTGGACTAGCGGCCTACGAGCAGTACTTC. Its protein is CASSLESGLAAYEQYF.

CDR3 in DNA: TGTGCCTGGAGCGGAATAAGGGCAGGGAAAGACTATGGCTACACCTTC. Amino acid sequence: CAWSGIRAGKDYGYTF. J is TRBJ1-2 and V is TRBV30; the D gene is possibly TRBD1 (5 bases). The ends were cut back, 3 bases at V and 3 bases at J, with 20 bases in the middle. The germline V gene encodes CDR1 GTSNPN and CDR2 SVGIG (reference sequence). The CDR3 is made up of 16 amino acids. The full variable domain, rest sourced from reference TRBV30 and TRBJ1-2, is SQTIHQWPATLVQPVGSPLSLECTVEGTSNPNLYWYRQAAGRGLQLLFYSVGIGQISSEVPQNLSASRPQDRQFILSSKKLLLSDSGFYLCAWSGIRAGKDYGYTFGSGTRLTVV.

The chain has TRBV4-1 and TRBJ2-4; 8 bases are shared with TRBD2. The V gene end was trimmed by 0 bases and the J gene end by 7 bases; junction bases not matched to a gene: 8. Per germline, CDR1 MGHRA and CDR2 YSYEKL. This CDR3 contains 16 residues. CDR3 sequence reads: CASSQDLREGWNIQYF. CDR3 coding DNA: TGCGCCAGCAGCCAAGACCTACGGGAGGGCTGGAACATTCAGTACTTC.

CDR3 in amino acids: CASSSRGGHEQYF. For the CDR3, the DNA is TGTGCCAGCAGTAGCCGGGGGGGCCACGAGCAGTACTTC. The chain recombines TRBV27 with TRBJ2-7; TRBD2 agrees at 8 bases. Looked up from germline, CDR1 is MNHEY and CDR2 is SMNVEV (reference sequence). The CDR3 totals 13 residues. Germline trimming cut 5 bases from V and 5 bases from J; bases unmatched to any gene: 5.

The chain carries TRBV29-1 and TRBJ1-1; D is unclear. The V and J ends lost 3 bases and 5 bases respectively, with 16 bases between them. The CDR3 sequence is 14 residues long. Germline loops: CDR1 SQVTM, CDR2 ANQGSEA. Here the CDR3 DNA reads TGCAGCGTTGATCGCCGGAGTCCTGGGACTGAAGCTTTCTTT. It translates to CSVDRRSPGTEAFF.

CDR3 amino acids: CSVEGQKAPYEQYF. The CDR3 region has the DNA TGCAGCGTGGAGGGACAGAAGGCTCCATACGAGCAGTACTTC. V is TRBV29-1 and J is TRBJ2-7; TRBD1 might be the D (7 bases). CDR3 length equals 14 residues. Trimming left V 6 bases short and J 4 bases short, with 19 bases between. The V gene's germline CDR1 is SQVTM and CDR2 ANQGSEA.